A single sample is the source of the 20 T cell receptor beta chains below, sequenced in a study of T cell repertoires in cytomegalovirus infection. One entry per CDR3 protein, called by TCRdb with MiXCR from the reads. The repertoire holds 630,000 or so distinct CDR3 sequences, roughly 24% seen once, with 6.5% to 10% in the top ten. Sequencing was performed on CD8+ T cells from PBMCs. All receptors come from a human donor in good health (CMV status not recorded). Some clones in this sample may be carry-over from other donors' samples.

The chain recombines TRBV6-6 with TRBJ2-1; tentative D call: TRBD2 (7 bases). Germline V gives CDR1 MNHNY, CDR2 SVGAGI (reference sequence). The CDR3 runs 17 residues. Trimming shortened V by 2 bases and J by 8 bases, and 22 bases separated the two germline ends. The CDR3 loop reads CASSYPRGGAKSDEQFF. CDR3 DNA: TGTGCCAGCAGTTACCCGAGGGGGGGGGCAAAGAGTGATGAGCAGTTCTTC.

This clonotype was found a few times. J is TRBJ2-1 and V is TRBV2; tentatively, D is TRBD2 (6 bases). The CDR3 consists of 15 residues. Germline loops: CDR1 SNHLY, CDR2 FYNNEI. V was shortened by 6 bases and J by 7 bases, with 19 bases between the two germline ends. The CDR3 loop reads CASRVTSHLENEQFF. CDR3 DNA: TGTGCCAGCAGAGTCACTAGCCACCTGGAGAATGAGCAGTTCTTC.

The chain links TRBV6-5 to TRBJ2-7; no firm D call. V dropped 8 bases and J dropped 2 bases, with 7 bases sitting between them. Germline V gives CDR1 MNHEY, CDR2 SVGAGI. The length of the CDR3 is 11 residues. CDR3 bases: TGTGCCAGCGGGCAGGCCTACGAGCAGTACTTC. It translates to CASGQAYEQYF.

The chain is built from TRBV14 and TRBJ2-1, with D possibly matching TRBD2 (7 bases). V gave up 4 bases and J gave up 9 bases, with 19 bases separating them. The germline CDR1 and CDR2 sequences are SGHDN and FVKESK. There are 15 residues in the CDR3. The CDR3 reads CASSPWGGRNGEQFF. In DNA, the CDR3 is TGTGCCAGCAGCCCATGGGGGGGCCGGAACGGTGAGCAGTTCTTC.

The DNA of the CDR3 is TGTGCCAGCAGCTTCGGCGACAGGGTAACAGATACGCAGTATTTT. Translated: CASSFGDRVTDTQYF. The chain carries TRBV5-4 and TRBJ2-3, with 7 nucleotides matching TRBD1. The germline V gene encodes CDR1 SGHNT and CDR2 YYREEE (reference sequence). V lost 2 bases and J lost 3; bases outside the gene matches: 6. This CDR3 has 15 residues. Together with reference TRBV5-4 and TRBJ2-3, the CDR3 gives the full variable domain: ETGVTQSPTHLIKTRGQQVTLRCSSQSGHNTVSWYQQALGQGPQFIFQYYREEENGRGNFPPRFSGLQFPNYSSELNVNALELDDSALYLCASSFGDRVTDTQYFGPGTRLTVL.

This clonotype was picked up many times. CDR3 bases: TGTGCCAGCAGCGGAACTAGCGGAAATCACATGTATACGCAGTATTTT. Translation: CASSGTSGNHMYTQYF. V usage is TRBV12-3 or TRBV12-4 and J usage is TRBJ2-3, with TRBD2 identical over 8 bases. With 6 bases clipped from V and 7 bases from J, the junction kept 15 bases outside the gene matches. The CDR3 totals 16 residues.

As regards this clonotype: A much larger clone differs from this one at a single base, so this may be a read error. This chain uses TRBV3-1 with TRBJ1-2, with D hard to call. Trimming took off 3 bases at V and 4 bases at J, with 6 bases between the two ends. This CDR3 spans 12 amino acids. Germline V gene sequence: CDR1 LGHDT, CDR2 YNNKEL (reference sequence). The CDR3 region has the DNA TGTGCCAGCAGCCAGGGGATCTATGGCTACACCTTC. It translates to CASSQGIYGYTF.

Of note for this clonotype: A much larger clone lies a single base off, so this may be a read error. The V gene is TRBV12-3 or TRBV12-4, the J gene TRBJ2-5; a possible D gene is TRBD1 (6 bases). Trimming took 8 bases from V and 5 from J, leaving 12 bases between them. The CDR3 extends over 12 amino acids. The CDR3 nucleotides are TGTGCCAGCTGGGGGCCGGTTGAGACCCAGTACTTC. This translates into CASWGPVETQYF.

The V call is TRBV5-4, the J call TRBJ2-7; a possible D gene is TRBD2 (6 bases). The germline gives CDR1 SGHNT, CDR2 YYREEE (reference sequence). V was clipped by 4 bases and J by 2 bases, with 13 bases between them. The CDR3 covers 14 residues. The DNA of the CDR3 is TGTGCCAGCAGCCCCGGGGGAAGGACCTACGAGCAGTACTTC. It specifies CASSPGGRTYEQYF. Filled out from reference TRBV5-4 and TRBJ2-7, the complete variable domain reads ETGVTQSPTHLIKTRGQQVTLRCSSQSGHNTVSWYQQALGQGPQFIFQYYREEENGRGNFPPRFSGLQFPNYSSELNVNALELDDSALYLCASSPGGRTYEQYFGPGTRLTVT.

The chain couples TRBV7-9 to TRBJ2-1, with TRBD1 matching 11 bases. J lost 8 bases, V lost 5 bases, and 5 bases had no gene match. Germline V CDR1 and CDR2: SEHNR, FQNEAQ (reference sequence). The CDR3 extends over 14 amino acids. This chain's CDR3 is CASSTPGQGDEQFF. The CDR3 bases are TGTGCCAGCAGCACCCCGGGACAGGGGGATGAGCAGTTCTTC.

In this sample, this clonotype turned up many times. The gene calls are TRBV4-3 and TRBJ2-3, with D possibly TRBD2 on 7 matching bases. This CDR3 region has 17 residues. V gave up 0 bases and J gave up 3 bases, with 16 bases separating them. CDR1 is LGHNA, CDR2 YSLEER, per germline. The CDR3 spells CASSQDLMRGGTDTQYF. The CDR3 DNA follows: TGCGCCAGCAGCCAAGATCTCATGAGGGGGGGGACAGATACGCAGTATTTT.

Notes on this clonotype: Germline is not matched at one junction end, which may reflect a read error. J is TRBJ1-5 and V is TRBV7-4, with 9 bases identical to TRBD1. Looked up from germline, CDR1 is SGHVT and CDR2 is SQSDAQ. The CDR3 is 16 residues long. The CDR3, as DNA: TGTGCCAGCAGCTTCTCCCGGGACAGGGCTGGTCAGCCCCGGCATTTT. Translation gives CASSFSRDRAGQPRHF.

The CDR3 bases are TGTGCCATCAGAACAGGGGAGGATGGCTACACCTTC. Its translation: CAIRTGEDGYTF. This chain joins TRBV10-3 and TRBJ1-2; 7 bases fit TRBD1. The CDR3 consists of 12 residues. Trimming at V came to 6 bases and at J to 6 bases, leaving 4 bases not matched to a gene. Germline V gene sequence: CDR1 ENHRY, CDR2 SYGVKD.

This clonotype was found a few times. CDR3 amino acids: CASSWTVNQPQHF. CDR3 in DNA: TGTGCCAGCAGTTGGACCGTGAATCAGCCCCAGCATTTT. V usage is TRBV25-1 and J usage is TRBJ1-5; D is unclear. CDR3 length equals 13 residues. Germline V gene lookup returns CDR1 MGHDK and CDR2 SYGVNS. The ends were cut back, 5 bases at V and 4 bases at J, with 9 bases in the middle.

This clonotype was counted a few times. The chain uses TRBV5-5 and TRBJ2-1, with 9 bases fitting TRBD1. CDR1 is SGHKS and CDR2 is YYEKEE in the germline V gene (reference sequence). Trimming took 4 bases from V and 13 from J; bases not matched to a gene: 6. There are 12 residues in the CDR3. CDR3 DNA sequence: TGTGCCAGCAGCCCCACAGGGGGCCCCCAGTTCTTC. Its translation: CASSPTGGPQFF. Full variable domain (missing parts from reference TRBV5-5 and TRBJ2-1): DAGVTQSPTHLIKTRGQQVTLRCSPISGHKSVSWYQQVLGQGPQFIFQYYEKEERGRGNFPDRFSARQFPNYSSELNVNALLLGDSALYLCASSPTGGPQFFGPGTRLTVL.

About this clonotype itself: A much larger clone is a single base away; this may be a read error. The chain has TRBV7-6 and TRBJ1-1; D unclear. This CDR3 spans 13 amino acids. Germline V CDR1 and CDR2: SGHVS, FNYEAQ. With 1 base removed from V and 3 bases from J, the gap between germline ends came to 6 bases. The CDR3 sequence is CASSLERHTEAFF. In DNA, the CDR3 is TGTGCCAGCAGCTTAGAGAGGCACACTGAAGCTTTCTTT.

This chain links TRBV6-1 with TRBJ1-5; 7 bases agree with TRBD1. The CDR3 extends over 15 amino acids. Germline CDR1 is MNHNS and CDR2 is SASEGT. V shed 5 bases, J shed 4 bases, and the junction held 8 bases outside the gene matches. This chain's CDR3 is CASSLAGTANQPQHF. As DNA, the CDR3 is TGTGCCAGCAGTCTTGCCGGGACAGCGAATCAGCCCCAGCATTTT.

This clonotype has just a few counts. The CDR3 nucleotides read TGTGCCAGCAGTTACTCCACTAGCGGGGTCTACAATGAGCAGTTCTTC. Protein sequence: CASSYSTSGVYNEQFF. This rearrangement joins TRBV6-2 or TRBV6-3 to TRBJ2-1; 10 nucleotides line up with TRBD2. CDR3 length equals 16 residues. Germline CDR1 MNHEY, CDR2 SVGEGT. Trimming removed 0 bases from V and 3 bases from J; junction bases left unmatched: 2.

This clonotype came up many times. The V gene is TRBV28, the J gene TRBJ2-2; TRBD1 matches at 10 bases. Germline V gene lookup returns CDR1 MDHEN and CDR2 SYDVKM. The junction had 8 bases not matched to a gene; V was cut back by 6 bases and J by 4 bases. CDR3 length equals 16 residues. Here the CDR3 DNA reads TGTGCCAGCAGGGCAGGACAGGGGGTAGTCACCGGGGAGCTGTTTTTT. This translates into CASRAGQGVVTGELFF.

This clonotype was detected a few times. The chain uses TRBV4-1 and TRBJ2-1, with 8 bases lining up with TRBD1. There are 13 residues in the CDR3. Per the germline V gene, CDR1 is MGHRA and CDR2 is YSYEKL. The V and J ends lost 10 bases and 2 bases, in that order; junction bases with no gene match: 4. This CDR3 reads CATGQGPYNEQFF. In DNA, the CDR3 is TGCGCCACCGGACAGGGCCCCTACAATGAGCAGTTCTTC.